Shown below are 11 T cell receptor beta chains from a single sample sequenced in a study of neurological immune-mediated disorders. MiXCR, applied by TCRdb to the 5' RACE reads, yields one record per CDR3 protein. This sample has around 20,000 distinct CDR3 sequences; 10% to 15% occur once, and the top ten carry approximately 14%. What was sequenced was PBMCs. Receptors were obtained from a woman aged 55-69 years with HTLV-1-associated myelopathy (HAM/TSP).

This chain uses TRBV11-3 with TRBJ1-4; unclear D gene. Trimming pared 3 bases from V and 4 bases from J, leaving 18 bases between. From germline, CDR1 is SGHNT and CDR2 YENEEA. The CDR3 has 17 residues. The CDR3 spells CASSFRGPPLGNEKLFF. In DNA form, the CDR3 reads TGTGCCAGCAGCTTTCGCGGGCCCCCCCTGGGTAATGAAAAACTGTTTTTT. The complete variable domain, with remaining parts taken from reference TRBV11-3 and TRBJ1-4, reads EAGVVQSPRYKIIEKKQPVAFWCNPISGHNTLYWYLQNLGQGPELLIRYENEEAVDDSQLPKDRFSAERLKGVDSTLKIQPAELGDSAVYLCASSFRGPPLGNEKLFFGSGTQLSVL.

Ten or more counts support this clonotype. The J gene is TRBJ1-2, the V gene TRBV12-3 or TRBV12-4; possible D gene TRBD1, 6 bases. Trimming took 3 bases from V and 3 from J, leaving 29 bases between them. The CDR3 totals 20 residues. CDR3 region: CASSFSVVGRLRGGDYGYTF. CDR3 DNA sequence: TGTGCCAGCAGTTTTAGCGTCGTGGGAAGACTAAGGGGGGGGGACTATGGCTACACCTTC.

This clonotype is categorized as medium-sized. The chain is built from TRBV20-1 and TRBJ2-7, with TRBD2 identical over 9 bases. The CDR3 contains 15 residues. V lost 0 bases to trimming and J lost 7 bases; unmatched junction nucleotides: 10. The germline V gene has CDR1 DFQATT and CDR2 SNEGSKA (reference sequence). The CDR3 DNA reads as TGCAGTGCTAGAGATGGGTTAGCGGGAGCGAGAGAGCAGTACTTC. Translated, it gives CSARDGLAGAREQYF.

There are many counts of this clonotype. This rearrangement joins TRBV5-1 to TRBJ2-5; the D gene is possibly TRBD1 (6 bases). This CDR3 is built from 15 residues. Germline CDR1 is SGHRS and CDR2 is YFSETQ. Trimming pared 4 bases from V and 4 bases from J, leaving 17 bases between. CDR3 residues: CASSNTGNGVETQYF. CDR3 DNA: TGCGCCAGCAGCAACACAGGGAATGGGGTAGAGACCCAGTACTTC. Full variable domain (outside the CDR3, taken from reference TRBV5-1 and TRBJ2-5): KAGVTQTPRYLIKTRGQQVTLSCSPISGHRSVSWYQQTPGQGLQFLFEYFSETQRNKGNFPGRFSGRQFSNSRSEMNVSTLELGDSALYLCASSNTGNGVETQYFGPGTRLLVL.

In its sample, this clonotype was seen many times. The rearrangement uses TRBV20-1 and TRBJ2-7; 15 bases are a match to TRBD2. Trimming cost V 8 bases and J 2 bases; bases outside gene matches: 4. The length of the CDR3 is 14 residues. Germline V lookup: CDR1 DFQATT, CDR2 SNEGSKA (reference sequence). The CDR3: CSLRTSGGAYEQYF. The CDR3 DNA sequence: TGCAGTCTCCGGACTAGCGGGGGGGCCTACGAGCAGTACTTC.

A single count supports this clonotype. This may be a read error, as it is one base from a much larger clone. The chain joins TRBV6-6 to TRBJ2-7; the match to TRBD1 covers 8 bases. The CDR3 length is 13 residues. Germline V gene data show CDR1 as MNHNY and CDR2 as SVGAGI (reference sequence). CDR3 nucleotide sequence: TGTGCCAGTGGACAGGGTGCTGGCTACGAGCAGCACTTC. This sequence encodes CASGQGAGYEQHF.

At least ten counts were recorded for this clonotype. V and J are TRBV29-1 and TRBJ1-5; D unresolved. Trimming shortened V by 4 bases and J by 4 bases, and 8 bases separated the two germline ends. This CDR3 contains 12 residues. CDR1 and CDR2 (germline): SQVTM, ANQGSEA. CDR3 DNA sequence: TGCAGCGTTGCAGGCGCAAATCAGCCCCAGCATTTT. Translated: CSVAGANQPQHF.

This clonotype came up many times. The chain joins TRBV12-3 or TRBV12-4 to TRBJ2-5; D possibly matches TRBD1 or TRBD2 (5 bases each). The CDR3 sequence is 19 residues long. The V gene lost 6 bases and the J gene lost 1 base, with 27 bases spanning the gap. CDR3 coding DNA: TGTGCCAGCAGCTACGTTCATAGCGCTACCGAGGGGTCCCAAGAGACCCAGTACTTC. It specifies CASSYVHSATEGSQETQYF.

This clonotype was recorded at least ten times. The CDR3 here is CSARRTSGIYQETQYF. DNA of the CDR3: TGCAGTGCTAGAAGGACTAGCGGGATCTACCAAGAGACCCAGTACTTC. The chain carries TRBV20-1 and TRBJ2-5; 12 bases map to TRBD2. The CDR3 has 16 residues. Germline CDR1 reads DFQATT; CDR2 reads SNEGSKA (reference sequence). The V and J ends lost 2 bases and 0 bases, in that order; junction bases with no gene match: 4.

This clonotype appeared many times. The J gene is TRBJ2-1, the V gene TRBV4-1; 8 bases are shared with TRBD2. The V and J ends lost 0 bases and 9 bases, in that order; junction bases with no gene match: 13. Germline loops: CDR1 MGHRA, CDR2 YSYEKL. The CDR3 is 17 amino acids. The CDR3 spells CASSQEGSTGGSSEQFF. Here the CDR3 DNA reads TGCGCCAGCAGCCAAGAGGGATCGACGGGGGGGTCGAGTGAGCAGTTCTTC.

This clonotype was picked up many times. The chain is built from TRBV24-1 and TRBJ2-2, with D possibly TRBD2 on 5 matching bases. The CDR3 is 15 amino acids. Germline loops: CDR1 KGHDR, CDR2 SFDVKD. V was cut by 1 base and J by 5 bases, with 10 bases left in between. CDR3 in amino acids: CATSDFWSGTGELFF. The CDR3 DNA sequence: TGTGCCACCAGTGATTTTTGGTCGGGAACCGGGGAGCTGTTTTTT.